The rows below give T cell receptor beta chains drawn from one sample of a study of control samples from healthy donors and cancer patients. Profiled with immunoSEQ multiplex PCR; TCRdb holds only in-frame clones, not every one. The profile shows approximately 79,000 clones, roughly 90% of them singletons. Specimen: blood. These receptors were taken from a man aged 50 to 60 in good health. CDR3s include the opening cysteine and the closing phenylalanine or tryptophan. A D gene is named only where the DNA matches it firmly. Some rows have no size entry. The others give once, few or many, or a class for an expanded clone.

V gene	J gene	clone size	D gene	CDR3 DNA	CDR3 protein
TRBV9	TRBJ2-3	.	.	TGTGCCAGCAGCCCCACCGGGTCATTCACAGATACGCAGTATTTT	CASSPTGSFTDTQYF
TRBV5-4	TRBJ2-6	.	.	TGTGCCAGCAGCTTGTACGCGCACTCTGGGGCCAACGTCCTGACTTTC	CASSLYAHSGANVLTF
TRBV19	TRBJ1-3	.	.	TGTGCCAGTAGCCCAGGACGAGCTGGAAACACCATATATTTT	CASSPGRAGNTIYF
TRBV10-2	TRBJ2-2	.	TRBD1	TGCGCCAGCAGTAGGTTGGGACAGGGGGGCACCGGGGAGCTGTTTTTT	CASSRLGQGGTGELFF
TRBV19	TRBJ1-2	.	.	TGTGCCAGCTCCACGGGGGCAGGGTTGAGCTACACCTTC	CASSTGAGLSYTF
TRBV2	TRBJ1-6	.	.	TGTGCCAGCAGTCTTAACAGGGTCCATAATTCACCCCTCCACTTT	CASSLNRVHNSPLHF
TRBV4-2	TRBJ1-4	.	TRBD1	TGTGCCAGCAGCCAACGACAGGGGGCCATGGCTAATGAAAAACTGTTTTTT	CASSQRQGAMANEKLFF
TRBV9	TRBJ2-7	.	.	TGTGCCAGCAGCGTGGGTGGTCCCTACGAGCAGTACTTC	CASSVGGPYEQYF
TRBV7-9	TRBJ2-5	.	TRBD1	TGTGCCAGCAGGCCGGCGACAGGGGTAGAGACCCAGTACTTC	CASRPATGVETQYF
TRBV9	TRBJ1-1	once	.	TGTGCCAGCAGCGAGGGGTCCGGGGGGAACACTGAAGCTTTCTTT	CASSEGSGGNTEAFF
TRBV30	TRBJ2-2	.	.	TGTGCCTGCTCAATCAACAGAGGGGACACCGGGGAGCTGTTTTTT	CACSINRGDTGELFF
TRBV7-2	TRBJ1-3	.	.	TGTGCCAGCAGCTTAGCGACTGGAGGAAACACCATATATTTT	CASSLATGGNTIYF
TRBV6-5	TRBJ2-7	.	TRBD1	TGTGCCAGCAAAACACGGACAGGCGGTTCGAACGAGCAGTACTTC	CASKTRTGGSNEQYF
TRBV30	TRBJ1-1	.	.	TGTGCCTGGAGCCATATTCGGGGGGTGAACACTGAAGCTTTCTTT	CAWSHIRGVNTEAFF
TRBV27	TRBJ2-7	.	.	TGTGCCAGCAGCCCCCTAAGCCGGGACTCAGGCACCTACGAGCAGTACTTC	CASSPLSRDSGTYEQYF
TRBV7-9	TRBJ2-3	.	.	TGTGCCACCGGGGGAGCCACAGATACGCAGTATTTT	CATGGATDTQYF
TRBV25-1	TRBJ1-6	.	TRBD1	TGTGCCAGCACAGGGGGCGCCTATAATTCACCCCTCCACTTT	CASTGGAYNSPLHF
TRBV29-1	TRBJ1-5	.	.	TGCAGCGTGGGGTCCGGGGATCACAATCAGCCCCAGCATTTT	CSVGSGDHNQPQHF
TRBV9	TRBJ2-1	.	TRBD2	TGTGCCAGCAGCGTTAGATCGGGACTAGCGTGGAATGAGCAGTTCTTC	CASSVRSGLAWNEQFF
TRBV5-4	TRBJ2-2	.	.	TGTGCCAGCAGCCCCCGGCGGGGGCCCATCTGGGGGGAGCTGTTTTTT	CASSPRRGPIWGELFF
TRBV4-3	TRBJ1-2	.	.	TGCGCCAGCAGCCCGCCGGGGGTCGTCTATGGCTACACCTTC	CASSPPGVVYGYTF
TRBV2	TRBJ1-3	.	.	TGTGCCAGCAGTGAGCAGGTGGGAGCTGGTGGAAACACCATATATTTT	CASSEQVGAGGNTIYF
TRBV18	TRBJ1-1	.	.	TGTGCCAGCTCCTCGGGTTTAGGTACTGAAGCTTTCTTT	CASSSGLGTEAFF
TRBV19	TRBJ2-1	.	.	TGTGCCAGTAGACGGAGCTCCTACAATGAGCAGTTCTTC	CASRRSSYNEQFF
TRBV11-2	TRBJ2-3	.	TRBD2	TGTGCCAGCAGCTTTTACGGGGGGGCCGCAGATACGCAGTATTTT	CASSFYGGAADTQYF
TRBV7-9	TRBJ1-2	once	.	TGTGCCAGCAGCCCAGGACGGCCCTATGGCTACACCTTC	CASSPGRPYGYTF
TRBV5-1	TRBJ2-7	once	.	TGCGCCAGCAGCTTGGTCTCCGGATCGTCCTACGAGCAGTACTTC	CASSLVSGSSYEQYF
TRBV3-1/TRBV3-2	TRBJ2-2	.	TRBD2	TGTGCCACCCAGGCAGCGGGGGGGACCGGGGAGCTGTTTTTT	CATQAAGGTGELFF
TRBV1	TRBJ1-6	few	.	TGCACCAGCAGCCAAGACTTTCCCGATAATTCACCCCTCCACTTT	CTSSQDFPDNSPLHF
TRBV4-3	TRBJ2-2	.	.	TGCGCCAGCAGCCAAGACGTTCGGGGGTTGGGGGAGCTGTTTTTT	CASSQDVRGLGELFF
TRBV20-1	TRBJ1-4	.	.	TGCAGTGCTAGTACTGGCGGGGTACAGATTTATGAAAAACTGTTTTTT	CSASTGGVQIYEKLFF
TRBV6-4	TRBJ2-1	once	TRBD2	TGTGCCAGCAGTGACTATAGCGGGGGGAACTACAATGAGCAGTTCTTC	CASSDYSGGNYNEQFF
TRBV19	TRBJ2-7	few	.	TGTGCCAGTAGTACCGGGATCAGGTACGAGCAGTACTTC	CASSTGIRYEQYF
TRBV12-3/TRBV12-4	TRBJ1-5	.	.	TGTGCCAGCAGTTGGGGTCTCAATCAGCCCCAGCATTTT	CASSWGLNQPQHF
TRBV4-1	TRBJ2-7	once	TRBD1	TGCGCCAGCAGCCAACCGGGACAGGGGTCCGAGCAGTACTTC	CASSQPGQGSEQYF
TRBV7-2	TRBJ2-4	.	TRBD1	TGTGCCAGCAGCATGGGGACAGACTCAAACATTCAGTACTTC	CASSMGTDSNIQYF
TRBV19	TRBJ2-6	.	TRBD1	TGTGCCAGTAGTGCCGACCTAGGGACAGGGGGGAGGGCTGGGGCCAACGTCCTGACTTTC	CASSADLGTGGRAGANVLTF
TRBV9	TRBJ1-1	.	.	TGTGCCAGCAGCTCACAAGCATTTCCGAACACTGAAGCTTTCTTT	CASSSQAFPNTEAFF
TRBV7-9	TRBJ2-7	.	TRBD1	TGTGCCAGCAGCTCGTACCGGGACAGCCCTTACGAGCAGTACTTC	CASSSYRDSPYEQYF
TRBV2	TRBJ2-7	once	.	TGTGCCAGCAGTGTGGGACTTTCCTACGAGCAGTACTTC	CASSVGLSYEQYF
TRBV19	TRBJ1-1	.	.	TGTGCCAGTAGTTCCTGGGGGGAAGCTTTCTTT	CASSSWGEAFF
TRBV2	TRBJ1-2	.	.	TGTGCCAGCAGCAGGCGGGGGGTACTCTATGGCTACACCTTC	CASSRRGVLYGYTF
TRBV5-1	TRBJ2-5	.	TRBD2	TGCGCCAGCAGCAGAACGGGGGGGCAGGAAGAGACCCAGTACTTC	CASSRTGGQEETQYF
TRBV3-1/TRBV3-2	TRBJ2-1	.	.	TGTGCCAGCAGCCAGGCCACAAGCTCCTACAATGAGCAGTTCTTC	CASSQATSSYNEQFF
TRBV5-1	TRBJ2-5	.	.	TGCGCCAGCAGCTTGTTGAGGGGGAGCGTCGCGACCCAGTACTTC	CASSLLRGSVATQYF
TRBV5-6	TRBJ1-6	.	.	TGTGCCAGCAGCCAGCAACGCCGGGACATCGGTTCACCCCTCCACTTT	CASSQQRRDIGSPLHF
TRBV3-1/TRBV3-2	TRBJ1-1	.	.	TGTGCCAGCAGCCAAGGTACGGCGACTGAAGCTTTCTTT	CASSQGTATEAFF
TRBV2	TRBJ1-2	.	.	TGTGCCAGCAGTGCAAGGACCGCCGGGTGGAACTATGGCTACACCTTC	CASSARTAGWNYGYTF
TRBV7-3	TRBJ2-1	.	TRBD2	TGTGCCAGCAGCCCAATTGGGGCGGGGGGGAACAATGAGCAGTTCTTC	CASSPIGAGGNNEQFF
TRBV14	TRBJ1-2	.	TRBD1	TGTGCCAGCAGCCCCCGACAGGGCGCTGGCTACACCTTC	CASSPRQGAGYTF
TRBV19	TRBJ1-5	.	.	TGTGCCAGTACTGACCTCCGGGGTCGTGGTCAGCCCCAGCATTTT	CASTDLRGRGQPQHF
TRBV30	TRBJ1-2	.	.	TGTGCCTGGAGTGACCGGGACATCGGACTAAGCGGCTACACCTTC	CAWSDRDIGLSGYTF
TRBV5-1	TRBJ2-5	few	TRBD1	TGCGCCAGCAGCTGGGGACAGGGGGCGCGAGAGACCCAGTACTTC	CASSWGQGARETQYF
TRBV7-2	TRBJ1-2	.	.	TGTGCCAGCAGCTTAGACAACTATGGCTACACCTTC	CASSLDNYGYTF
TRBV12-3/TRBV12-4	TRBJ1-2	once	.	TGTGCCAGCACGCACCCCCTTCACTATGGCTACACCTTC	CASTHPLHYGYTF
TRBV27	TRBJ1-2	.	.	TGTGCCAGCAGTGACTCTCCGGGGGCCTATGGCTACACCTTC	CASSDSPGAYGYTF
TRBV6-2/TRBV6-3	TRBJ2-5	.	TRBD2	TGTGCCAGCAGCATGGAGCGGGGGCCCTCCCAAGAGACCCAGTACTTC	CASSMERGPSQETQYF